This is a list of T cell receptor beta chains from one sample in a study of T cell repertoires in ileal Crohn's disease. Assay: immunoSEQ multiplex PCR; the TCRdb copy retains only in-frame clones and omits some. The profile shows roughly 11,000 clones, over 60% of them singletons. The sequencing input was ileal tissue. The source of these receptors is an adult with Crohn's disease. CDR3s include the opening cysteine and the closing phenylalanine or tryptophan. Fields, in order: CDR3 length, D gene, clone size, J gene, V gene, CDR3 DNA, CDR3 protein. The D gene is left open where the match is weak. Some rows mark clone size as missing; the rest say once, few, many or name a class of expanded clone.

CDR3 length: 13; D gene: -; clone size: -; J gene: TRBJ1-2; V gene: TRBV30; CDR3 DNA: TGTGCCTGGAAACGTGGGGCAATCTATGGCTACACCTTC; CDR3 protein: CAWKRGAIYGYTF
CDR3 length: 17; D gene: TRBD1; clone size: -; J gene: TRBJ1-4; V gene: TRBV6-1; CDR3 DNA: TGTGCCAGCAGTGAAAGGAAGGGGGCTGGGACTAATGAAAAACTGTTTTTT; CDR3 protein: CASSERKGAGTNEKLFF
CDR3 length: 15; D gene: TRBD1; clone size: -; J gene: TRBJ1-3; V gene: TRBV7-2; CDR3 DNA: TGTGCCAGCAGCTACCTCCAGGGGGCTGGAAACACCATATATTTT; CDR3 protein: CASSYLQGAGNTIYF
CDR3 length: 13; D gene: TRBD1; clone size: -; J gene: TRBJ2-1; V gene: TRBV5-4; CDR3 DNA: TGTGCCAGCAGCGAAGGGACAGGGGTTGAGCAGTTCTTC; CDR3 protein: CASSEGTGVEQFF
CDR3 length: 16; D gene: TRBD1; clone size: -; J gene: TRBJ2-7; V gene: TRBV19; CDR3 DNA: TGTGCCAGTAGCAACTCCGGGACAGGCGCTATCTACGAGCAGTACTTC; CDR3 protein: CASSNSGTGAIYEQYF
CDR3 length: 13; D gene: -; clone size: -; J gene: TRBJ1-1; V gene: TRBV11-1; CDR3 DNA: TGTGCCAGCAGTTTGGGAGGGACCACTGAAGCTTTCTTT; CDR3 protein: CASSLGGTTEAFF
CDR3 length: 14; D gene: -; clone size: -; J gene: TRBJ2-7; V gene: TRBV6-1; CDR3 DNA: TGTGCCTTGAGACCCGAAGGAACAGTTAACGAGCAGTACTTC; CDR3 protein: CALRPEGTVNEQYF
CDR3 length: 14; D gene: -; clone size: -; J gene: TRBJ1-1; V gene: TRBV11-3; CDR3 DNA: TGTGCCAGTCAGCTGGGAGGGACGATCTCTGAAGCTTTCTTT; CDR3 protein: CASQLGGTISEAFF
CDR3 length: 13; D gene: -; clone size: few; J gene: TRBJ1-2; V gene: TRBV5-4; CDR3 DNA: TGTGCCAGCAGCTTGGTTCAGAACTATGGCTACACCTTC; CDR3 protein: CASSLVQNYGYTF
CDR3 length: 14; D gene: TRBD1; clone size: few; J gene: TRBJ1-5; V gene: TRBV19; CDR3 DNA: TGTGCCAGTAGGAAGACAGGGGGCAATCAGCCCCAGCATTTT; CDR3 protein: CASRKTGGNQPQHF
CDR3 length: 11; D gene: -; clone size: -; J gene: TRBJ1-1; V gene: TRBV6-5; CDR3 DNA: TGTGCCAGCACCCGGAACACTGAAGCTTTCTTT; CDR3 protein: CASTRNTEAFF
CDR3 length: 16; D gene: -; clone size: -; J gene: TRBJ2-2; V gene: TRBV10-1; CDR3 DNA: TGCGCCAGCAGTGAGGCGGGACCCCTCCGGACCGGGGAGCTGTTTTTT; CDR3 protein: CASSEAGPLRTGELFF
CDR3 length: 15; D gene: -; clone size: few; J gene: TRBJ1-1; V gene: TRBV11-1; CDR3 DNA: TGTGCCAGCAGCCACGGGACACGGATGAACACTGAAGCTTTCTTT; CDR3 protein: CASSHGTRMNTEAFF
CDR3 length: 13; D gene: TRBD1; clone size: once; J gene: TRBJ1-2; V gene: TRBV25-1; CDR3 DNA: TGTGCCAGCAGTGTGGGGACAGGGGGGGGCTACACCTTC; CDR3 protein: CASSVGTGGGYTF
CDR3 length: 17; D gene: TRBD1; clone size: -; J gene: TRBJ1-2; V gene: TRBV4-1; CDR3 DNA: TGCGCCAGCAGCCAACTCCTCGGGGCCCAGGGGGGCTATGGCTACACCTTC; CDR3 protein: CASSQLLGAQGGYGYTF
CDR3 length: 15; D gene: TRBD2; clone size: -; J gene: TRBJ2-3; V gene: TRBV27; CDR3 DNA: TGTGCCAGCAGTTTAATACGGGGGGTCACAGATACGCAGTATTTT; CDR3 protein: CASSLIRGVTDTQYF